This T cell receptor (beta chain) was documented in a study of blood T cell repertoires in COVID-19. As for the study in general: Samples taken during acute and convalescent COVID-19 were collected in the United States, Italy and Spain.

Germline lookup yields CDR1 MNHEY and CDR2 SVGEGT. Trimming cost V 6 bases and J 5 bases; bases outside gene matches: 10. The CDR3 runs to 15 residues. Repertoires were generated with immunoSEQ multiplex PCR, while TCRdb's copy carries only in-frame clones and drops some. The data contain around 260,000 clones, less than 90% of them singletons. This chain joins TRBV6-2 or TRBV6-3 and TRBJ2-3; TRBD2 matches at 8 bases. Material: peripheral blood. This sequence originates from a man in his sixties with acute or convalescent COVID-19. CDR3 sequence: CASSSLAEIRDTQYF. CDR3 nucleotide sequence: TGTGCCAGCAGCTCACTAGCGGAGATAAGAGATACGCAGTATTTT.